These T cell receptor beta chains were read from a single sample in a study of cytomegalovirus exposure and HLA in healthy donors. Clones were sequenced by immunoSEQ multiplex PCR, and TCRdb holds only the in-frame ones, with some missing. The sample lists 95,000 to 100,000 clones, 65% to 85% occurring once. Sequencing used PBMCs. These receptors originate from a man in his fifties in good health and CMV-seronegative. Both conserved end residues are part of each CDR3. Each record gives: clone size, J gene, V gene, D gene, CDR3 DNA, CDR3 protein. D genes are given only for firm matches. Only part of the rows carry a size: once, few, many, or a class if the clone is expanded.

. | TRBJ1-6 | TRBV28 | . | TGTGCCAGCAGTCCTATACGGGACTCCTATAATTCACCCCTCCACTTT | CASSPIRDSYNSPLHF
many | TRBJ1-2 | TRBV30 | . | TGTGCCTGGAGTGTACTTCGCCGTGGCTACACCTTC | CAWSVLRRGYTF
. | TRBJ2-7 | TRBV30 | . | TGTGCCTGGAGTGTCGGCGGGGTCGCGTCTTACGAGCAGTACTTC | CAWSVGGVASYEQYF
. | TRBJ2-3 | TRBV7-9 | TRBD2 | TGTGCCAGCAGCTTAGTGGGAGCGGGGGGGACAGATACGCAGTATTTT | CASSLVGAGGTDTQYF
. | TRBJ1-2 | TRBV6-1 | . | TGTGCCAGCAGTGAACTTAACAGGGCCTTTAATGGCTACACCTTC | CASSELNRAFNGYTF
. | TRBJ1-3 | TRBV5-5 | . | TGTGCCAGCAGCTTCTCTAGCGCGTCTGGAAACACCATATATTTT | CASSFSSASGNTIYF
. | TRBJ1-6 | TRBV28 | . | TGTGCCAGCCGTTGGGCCAGGGTGAATAATTCACCCCTCCACTTT | CASRWARVNNSPLHF
. | TRBJ2-3 | TRBV7-9 | . | TGTGCCAGCCGAGGACAGCGGGACACAGATACGCAGTATTTT | CASRGQRDTDTQYF
few | TRBJ2-2 | TRBV6-8 | TRBD1 | TGTGCCAGCACCCGAGGTCCAGGGGGTAGTGGGGAGCTGTTTTTT | CASTRGPGGSGELFF
. | TRBJ1-1 | TRBV28 | TRBD1 | TGTGCCAGCAGTTTCAGGGGGGAGAACACTGAAGCTTTCTTT | CASSFRGENTEAFF
few | TRBJ2-6 | TRBV29-1 | TRBD1 | TGCAGCGCGATGACAGGGTTCGGGGCCAACGTCCTGACTTTC | CSAMTGFGANVLTF
. | TRBJ2-6 | TRBV19 | . | TGTGCCACGCTAGCTTTGAGCTCTGGGGCCAACGTCCTGACTTTC | CATLALSSGANVLTF
. | TRBJ1-3 | TRBV18 | . | TGTGCCAGCTCACCTGAGAGAAACACCATATATTTT | CASSPERNTIYF
. | TRBJ2-7 | TRBV27 | TRBD2 | TGTGCCAGCAGGGGGGGACTAGCGGGAGGCGAGCAGTACTTC | CASRGGLAGGEQYF
. | TRBJ2-5 | TRBV4-2 | . | TGTGCCAGCAGCCCGCAGCCCGGGACACCCCGGGGAGAGACCCAGTACTTC | CASSPQPGTPRGETQYF
. | TRBJ2-5 | TRBV19 | TRBD2 | TGTGCCAGTAACCCGGGGGGTACGCTCTGGGGGGAGACCCAGTACTTC | CASNPGGTLWGETQYF
few | TRBJ1-5 | TRBV7-6 | TRBD1 | TGTGCCAGCAGCACCGGGACAGGGCGCGGTCAGCCCCAGCATTTT | CASSTGTGRGQPQHF
. | TRBJ1-4 | TRBV30 | . | TGTGCCTTAGGGACATCAACTAATGAAAAACTGTTTTTT | CALGTSTNEKLFF
. | TRBJ1-1 | TRBV10-3 | . | TGTGCCATCAGTGAGTCTGGGGAGGCTCGGGCTTTCTTT | CAISESGEARAFF
. | TRBJ2-2 | TRBV11-2 | TRBD1 | TGTGCCAGCAGCGGGACAGGGAGTGCCGGGGAGCTGTTTTTT | CASSGTGSAGELFF
few | TRBJ2-1 | TRBV27 | TRBD2 | TGTGCCAGCAGTTTATTTGGGACTAGCGGAAACAATGAGCAGTTCTTC | CASSLFGTSGNNEQFF
. | TRBJ1-1 | TRBV7-8 | . | TGTGCCAGCAGTCGCGAGGCCAGGGCGAACACTGAAGCTTTCTTT | CASSREARANTEAFF
. | TRBJ1-1 | TRBV7-8 | . | TGTGCCAGCAACACCCTGGGGGGGAACACTGAAGCTTTCTTT | CASNTLGGNTEAFF
. | TRBJ1-1 | TRBV27 | TRBD1 | TGTGCCAGCAGTTTATCGAATCTGGACAGGGCCACTGAAGCTTTCTTT | CASSLSNLDRATEAFF
. | TRBJ2-1 | TRBV10-2 | TRBD2 | TGCGCCAGCAGGTCGGGGGGGAGGGGCCGTGAGCAGTTCTTC | CASRSGGRGREQFF
. | TRBJ2-5 | TRBV28 | . | TGTGCCAGCAATCCGTCAGGATCACAAGAGACCCAGTACTTC | CASNPSGSQETQYF
. | TRBJ2-1 | TRBV9 | TRBD2 | TGTGCCAGCAGCCCTAGCGGGGGGGCCTACAATGAGCAGTTCTTC | CASSPSGGAYNEQFF
. | TRBJ2-3 | TRBV29-1 | TRBD2 | TGCAGCGTAGACACCTTACTAGCGAAGGGAGATACGCAGTATTTT | CSVDTLLAKGDTQYF
. | TRBJ2-5 | TRBV6-1 | . | TGTGCCAGCAGTAACAGTCCACAAGAGACCCAGTACTTC | CASSNSPQETQYF
once | TRBJ1-4 | TRBV29-1 | . | TGCAGCGTTGTTCTTAATGAAAAACTGTTTTTT | CSVVLNEKLFF
. | TRBJ1-3 | TRBV18 | . | TGTGCCAGCTCACCACAGGGAGGAGACCCGAACACCATATATTTT | CASSPQGGDPNTIYF
. | TRBJ2-1 | TRBV15 | TRBD2 | TGTGCCACCAGCAGAGTTCCGACTAGCGGACACAATGAGCAGTTCTTC | CATSRVPTSGHNEQFF
once | TRBJ2-1 | TRBV18 | TRBD2 | TGTGCCAGCTCACCCGACGGGAGGAACAATGAGCAGTTCTTC | CASSPDGRNNEQFF
. | TRBJ2-2 | TRBV5-4 | . | TGTGCCAGCAGCTCACAGGAGAACACCGGGGAGCTGTTTTTT | CASSSQENTGELFF
. | TRBJ1-6 | TRBV6-5 | . | TGTGCCAGCAGTCCCCAACTAACGGGGGCCCTCCACTTT | CASSPQLTGALHF
. | TRBJ1-5 | TRBV7-2 | . | TGTGCCAGCAGCCCGGACACGCATCAGCCCCAGCATTTT | CASSPDTHQPQHF
. | TRBJ1-3 | TRBV29-1 | . | TGCAGCGTTACCAGGGTGGGCGGAAACACCATATATTTT | CSVTRVGGNTIYF
. | TRBJ2-1 | TRBV27 | TRBD2 | TGTGCCAGCAGCACCGGGACTAGCGGGGCCTACAATGAGCAGTTCTTC | CASSTGTSGAYNEQFF
. | TRBJ1-5 | TRBV18 | TRBD1 | TGTGCCAGCTCATCGATGATGTACAGGGGGAGCAATCAGCCCCAGCATTTT | CASSSMMYRGSNQPQHF
few | TRBJ2-3 | TRBV7-2 | . | TGTGCCAGCAGCTTAGGGAGGCCAGATACGCAGTATTTT | CASSLGRPDTQYF
. | TRBJ2-5 | TRBV6-5 | TRBD1 | TGTGCCAGCAGTTACTCGATGAGGACAGGGTGGTACTTC | CASSYSMRTGWYF
. | TRBJ2-5 | TRBV19 | TRBD2 | TGTGCCAGTAGCCAATATAGGGGACTAGCGGGGCGAAACTTGGAGACCCAGTACTTC | CASSQYRGLAGRNLETQYF
. | TRBJ2-3 | TRBV5-1 | TRBD2 | TGCGCCAGCAGCTCTAGCGGGTCTAGCACAGATACGCAGTATTTT | CASSSSGSSTDTQYF
. | TRBJ2-7 | TRBV27 | . | TGTGCCAGCAGTCGCGCTATTACCTACGAGCAGTACTTC | CASSRAITYEQYF
. | TRBJ2-5 | TRBV5-1 | . | TGCGCCAGCAGCTTGAGGGTCCCGGGGGAAGAGACCCAGTACTTC | CASSLRVPGEETQYF
. | TRBJ2-7 | TRBV14 | . | TGTGCCAGCAGCCAAGATCACAGCTCCTACGAGCAGTACTTC | CASSQDHSSYEQYF